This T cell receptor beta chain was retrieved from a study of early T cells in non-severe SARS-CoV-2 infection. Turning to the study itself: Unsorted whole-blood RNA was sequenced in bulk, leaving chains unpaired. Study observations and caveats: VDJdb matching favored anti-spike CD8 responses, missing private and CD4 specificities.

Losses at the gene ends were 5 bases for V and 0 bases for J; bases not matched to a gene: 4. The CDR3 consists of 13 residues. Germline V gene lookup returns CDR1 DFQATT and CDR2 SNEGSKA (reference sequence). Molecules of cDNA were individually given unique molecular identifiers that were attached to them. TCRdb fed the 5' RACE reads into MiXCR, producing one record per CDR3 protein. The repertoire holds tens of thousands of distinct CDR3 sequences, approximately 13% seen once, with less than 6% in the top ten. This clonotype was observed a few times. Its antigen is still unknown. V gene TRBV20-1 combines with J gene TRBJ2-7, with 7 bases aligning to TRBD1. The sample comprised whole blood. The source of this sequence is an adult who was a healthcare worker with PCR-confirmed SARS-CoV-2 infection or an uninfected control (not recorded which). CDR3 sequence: CSAVGQDSYEQYF. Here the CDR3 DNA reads TGCAGTGCTGTTGGACAGGACTCCTACGAGCAGTACTTC.